Listed below are T cell receptor beta chains from one sample, sequenced in a study of Tregs in tolerant kidney transplant recipients. TCRdb's copy holds only in-frame clones and misses some; the assay was immunoSEQ multiplex PCR. Here the sample spans about 100,000 clones, 93% being singletons. The input for sequencing was CD4+ T cells from blood (PBMCs), taken 12 months after the transplant. The receptors were sampled from a human patient who received a combined kidney and bone marrow transplant. The graft donor may be the source of some T cells. The CDR3 runs from the conserved cysteine through the conserved F or W. Each record gives: D gene, V gene, J gene, clone size, CDR3 protein, CDR3 DNA. A D gene is named only where the DNA matches it firmly. The size of a clone is reported for some rows only, either as once, few or many, or as a class for expanded clones.

TRBD2,TRBV14,TRBJ2-1,NA,CASSLKGSGSYNEQFF,TGTGCCAGCAGCCTCAAGGGGAGCGGGAGCTACAATGAGCAGTTCTTC
TRBD1,TRBV18,TRBJ1-1,once,CASSPDRVTEAFF,TGTGCCAGCTCACCGGACAGGGTCACTGAAGCTTTCTTT
TRBD1,TRBV28,TRBJ1-6,NA,CASSLDRGYRSPLHF,TGTGCCAGCAGTTTAGACAGGGGGTATCGGTCACCCCTCCACTTT
NA,TRBV5-5,TRBJ1-6,NA,CASSSTGFHSPLHF,TGTGCCAGCAGCTCCACAGGGTTCCATTCACCCCTCCACTTT
TRBD1,TRBV19,TRBJ2-5,NA,CASSNVPGQMPLEQYF,TGTGCCAGTAGTAACGTACCGGGACAGATGCCGCTGGAGCAGTACTTC
TRBD1,TRBV19,TRBJ2-7,NA,CASSTRDRGYQSSYEQYF,TGTGCCAGTAGTACACGGGACAGGGGATATCAGAGCTCCTACGAGCAGTACTTC
NA,TRBV10-1,TRBJ2-7,NA,CASRRPGLYEQYF,TGCGCCAGCAGACGACCGGGACTTTACGAGCAGTACTTC
NA,TRBV7-2,TRBJ2-7,NA,CASSLAGLSYEQYF,TGTGCCAGCAGCTTAGCGGGGCTCTCCTACGAGCAGTACTTC
TRBD1,TRBV5-8,TRBJ1-1,NA,CASSSYRGPGHTEAFF,TGTGCCAGCAGCTCGTACAGGGGACCCGGGCACACTGAAGCTTTCTTT
TRBD2,TRBV7-6,TRBJ2-7,NA,CASSLNAGGPYEQYF,TGTGCCAGCAGCTTAAACGCGGGAGGGCCCTACGAGCAGTACTTC
TRBD1,TRBV5-1,TRBJ2-3,NA,CASSLTGQGRLTDTQYF,TGCGCCAGCAGCTTGACAGGACAGGGGAGACTCACAGATACGCAGTATTTT